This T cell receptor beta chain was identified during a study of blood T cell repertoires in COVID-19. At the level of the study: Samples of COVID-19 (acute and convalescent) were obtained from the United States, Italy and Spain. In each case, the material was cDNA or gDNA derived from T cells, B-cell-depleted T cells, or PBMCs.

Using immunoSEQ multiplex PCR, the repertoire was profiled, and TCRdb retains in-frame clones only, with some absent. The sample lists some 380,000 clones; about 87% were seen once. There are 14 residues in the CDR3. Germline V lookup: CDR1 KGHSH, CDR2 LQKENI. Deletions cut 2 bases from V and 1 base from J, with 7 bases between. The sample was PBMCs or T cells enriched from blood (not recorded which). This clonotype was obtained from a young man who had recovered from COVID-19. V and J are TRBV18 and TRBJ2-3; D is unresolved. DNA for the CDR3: TGTGCCAGCTCACCATCAGGCGGCACAGATACGCAGTATTTT. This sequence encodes CASSPSGGTDTQYF.